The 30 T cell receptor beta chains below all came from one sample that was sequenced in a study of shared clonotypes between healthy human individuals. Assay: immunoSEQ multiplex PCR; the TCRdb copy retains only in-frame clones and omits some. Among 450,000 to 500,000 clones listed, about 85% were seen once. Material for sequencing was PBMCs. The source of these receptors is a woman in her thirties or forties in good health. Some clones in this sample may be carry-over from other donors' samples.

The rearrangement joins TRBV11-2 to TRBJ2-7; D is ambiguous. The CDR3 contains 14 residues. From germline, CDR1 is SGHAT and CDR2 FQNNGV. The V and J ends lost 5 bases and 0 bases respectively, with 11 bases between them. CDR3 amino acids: CASSPWTHSYEQYF. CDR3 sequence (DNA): TGTGCCAGCAGCCCATGGACGCACTCCTACGAGCAGTACTTC.

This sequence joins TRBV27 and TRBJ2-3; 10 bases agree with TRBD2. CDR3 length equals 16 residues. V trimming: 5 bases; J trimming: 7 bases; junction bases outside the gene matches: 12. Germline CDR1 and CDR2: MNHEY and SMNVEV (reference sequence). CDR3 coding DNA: TGTGCCAGCAGTCGGTCCGGGACTAGCGTCGGAAATACGCAGTATTTT. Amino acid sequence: CASSRSGTSVGNTQYF.

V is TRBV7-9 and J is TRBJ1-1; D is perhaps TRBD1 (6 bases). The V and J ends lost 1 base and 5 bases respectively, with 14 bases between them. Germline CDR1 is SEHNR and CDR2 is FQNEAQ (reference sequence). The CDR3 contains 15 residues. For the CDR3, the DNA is TGTGCCAGCAGCTTAGATCGGGCAGGGGTTACTGAAGCTTTCTTT. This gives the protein CASSLDRAGVTEAFF.

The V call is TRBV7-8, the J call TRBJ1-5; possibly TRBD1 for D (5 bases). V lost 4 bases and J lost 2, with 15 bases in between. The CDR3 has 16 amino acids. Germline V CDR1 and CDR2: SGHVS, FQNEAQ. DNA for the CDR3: TGTGCCAGCAGCTCGCGGGACCTTATAGGCAATCAGCCCCAGCATTTT. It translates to CASSSRDLIGNQPQHF.

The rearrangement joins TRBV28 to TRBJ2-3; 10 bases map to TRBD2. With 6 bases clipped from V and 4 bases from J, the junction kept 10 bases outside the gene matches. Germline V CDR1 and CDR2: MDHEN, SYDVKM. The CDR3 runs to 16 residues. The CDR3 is CASRRTSGGQADTQYF. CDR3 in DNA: TGTGCCAGCAGGCGGACTAGCGGAGGGCAGGCAGATACGCAGTATTTT. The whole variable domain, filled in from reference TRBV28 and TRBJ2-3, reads DVKVTQSSRYLVKRTGEKVFLECVQDMDHENMFWYRQDPGLGLRLIYFSYDVKMKEKGDIPEGYSVSREKKERFSLILESASTNQTSMYLCASRRTSGGQADTQYFGPGTRLTVL.

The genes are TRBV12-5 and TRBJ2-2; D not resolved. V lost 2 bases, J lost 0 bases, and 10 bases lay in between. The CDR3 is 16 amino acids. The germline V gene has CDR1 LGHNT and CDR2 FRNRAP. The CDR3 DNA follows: TGTGCTAGTGGTTTGTTCCCAGGAGCGAACACCGGGGAGCTGTTTTTT. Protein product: CASGLFPGANTGELFF.

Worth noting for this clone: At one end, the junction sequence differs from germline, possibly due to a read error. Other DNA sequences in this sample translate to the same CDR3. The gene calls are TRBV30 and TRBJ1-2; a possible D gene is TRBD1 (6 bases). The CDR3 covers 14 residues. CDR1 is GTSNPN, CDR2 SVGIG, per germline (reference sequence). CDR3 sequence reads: CAWSITRTAQGYTF. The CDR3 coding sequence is TGTGCCTGGAGTATAACCCGGACAGCGCAGGGCTACACCTTT.

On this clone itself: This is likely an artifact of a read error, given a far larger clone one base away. CDR3 sequence: CASSGQPSCEQYF. The CDR3 DNA reads TGCGCCAGCAGTGGACAGCCGTCCTGCGAGCAGTACTTC. V is TRBV10-1 and J is TRBJ2-7; perhaps TRBD1 as D (5 bases). Germline CDR1 WNHNN, CDR2 SYGVQD (reference sequence). The CDR3 contains 13 residues.

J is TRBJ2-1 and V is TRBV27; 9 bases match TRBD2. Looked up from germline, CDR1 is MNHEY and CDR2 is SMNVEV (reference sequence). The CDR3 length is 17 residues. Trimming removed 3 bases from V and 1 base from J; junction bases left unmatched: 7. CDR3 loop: CASSFGAGGPSYNEQFF. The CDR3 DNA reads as TGTGCCAGCAGTTTCGGGGCGGGAGGGCCGTCCTACAATGAGCAGTTCTTC.

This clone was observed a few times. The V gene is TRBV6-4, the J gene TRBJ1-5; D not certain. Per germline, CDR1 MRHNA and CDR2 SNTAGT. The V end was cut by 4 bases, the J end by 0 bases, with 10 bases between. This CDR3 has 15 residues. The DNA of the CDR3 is TGTGCCAGCAGTGCTTCGCCAGATAGCAATCAGCCCCAGCATTTT. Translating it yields CASSASPDSNQPQHF.

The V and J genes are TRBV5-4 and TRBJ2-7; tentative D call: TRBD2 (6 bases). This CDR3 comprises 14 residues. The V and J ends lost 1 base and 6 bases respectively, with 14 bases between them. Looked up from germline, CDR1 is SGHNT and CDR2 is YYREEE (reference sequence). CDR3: CASSLPGEWGEQYF. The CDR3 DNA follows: TGTGCCAGCAGCTTGCCGGGAGAGTGGGGCGAGCAGTACTTC.

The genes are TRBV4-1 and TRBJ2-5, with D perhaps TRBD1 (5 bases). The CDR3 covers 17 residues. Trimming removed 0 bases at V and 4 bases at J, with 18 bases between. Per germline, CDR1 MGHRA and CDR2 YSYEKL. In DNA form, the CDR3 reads TGCGCCAGCAGCCAAGAAACGGTGACCAGGGTGGGAGAGACCCAGTACTTC. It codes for CASSQETVTRVGETQYF.

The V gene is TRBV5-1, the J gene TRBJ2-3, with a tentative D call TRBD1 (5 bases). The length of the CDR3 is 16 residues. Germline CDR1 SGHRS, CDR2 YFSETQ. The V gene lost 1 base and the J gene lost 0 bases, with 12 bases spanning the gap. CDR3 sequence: CASSLTGFPSTDTQYF. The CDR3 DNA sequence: TGCGCCAGCAGCTTGACAGGATTCCCTAGCACAGATACGCAGTATTTT.

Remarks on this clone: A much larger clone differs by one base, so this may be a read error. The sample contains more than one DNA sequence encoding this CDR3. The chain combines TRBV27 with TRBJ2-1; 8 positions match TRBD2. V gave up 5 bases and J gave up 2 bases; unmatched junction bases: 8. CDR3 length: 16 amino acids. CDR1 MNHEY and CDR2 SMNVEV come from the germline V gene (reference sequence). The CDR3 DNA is TGTGCCAGCAGTCCGTATACTAGCGGTGCCTACAATGAGCAGTTCTTC. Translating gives CASSPYTSGAYNEQFF.

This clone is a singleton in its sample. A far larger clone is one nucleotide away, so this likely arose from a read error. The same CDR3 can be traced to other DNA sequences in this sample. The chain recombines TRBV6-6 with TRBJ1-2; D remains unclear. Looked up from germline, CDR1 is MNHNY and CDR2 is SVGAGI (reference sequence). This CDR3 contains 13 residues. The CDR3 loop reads CASSSSPNYGYTF. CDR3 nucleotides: TGTGCCAGCAGTTCTTCCCCTAACTATGGCTACACCTTT.

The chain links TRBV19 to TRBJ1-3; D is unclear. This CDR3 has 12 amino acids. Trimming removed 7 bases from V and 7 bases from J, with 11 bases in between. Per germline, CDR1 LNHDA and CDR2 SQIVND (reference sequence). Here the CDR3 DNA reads TGTGCCAGTATCTCGGACGGGAACACCATATATTTT. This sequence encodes CASISDGNTIYF. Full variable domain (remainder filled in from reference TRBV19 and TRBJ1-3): DGGITQSPKYLFRKEGQNVTLSCEQNLNHDAMYWYRQDPGQGLRLIYYSQIVNDFQKGDIAEGYSVSREKKESFPLTVTSAQKNPTAFYLCASISDGNTIYFGEGSWLTVV.

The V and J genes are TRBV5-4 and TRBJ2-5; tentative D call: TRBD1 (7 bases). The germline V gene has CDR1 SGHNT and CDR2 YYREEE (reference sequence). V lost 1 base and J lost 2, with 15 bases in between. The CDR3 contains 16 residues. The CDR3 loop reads CASSLRRQGGQETQYF. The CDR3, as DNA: TGTGCCAGCAGCTTGCGGAGACAGGGAGGTCAAGAGACCCAGTACTTC.

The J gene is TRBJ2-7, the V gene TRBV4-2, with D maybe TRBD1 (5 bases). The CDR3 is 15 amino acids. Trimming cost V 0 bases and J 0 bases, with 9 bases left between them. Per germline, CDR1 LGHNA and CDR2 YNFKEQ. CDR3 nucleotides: TGTGCCAGCAGCCAAGAGTCGCAGGGCTCCTACGAGCAGTACTTC. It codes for CASSQESQGSYEQYF.

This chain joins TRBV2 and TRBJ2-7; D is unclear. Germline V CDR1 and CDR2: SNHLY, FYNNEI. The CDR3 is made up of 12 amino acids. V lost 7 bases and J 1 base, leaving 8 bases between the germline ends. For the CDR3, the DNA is TGTGCCAGCATTAGGTTATCCTACGAGCAGTACTTC. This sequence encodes CASIRLSYEQYF.

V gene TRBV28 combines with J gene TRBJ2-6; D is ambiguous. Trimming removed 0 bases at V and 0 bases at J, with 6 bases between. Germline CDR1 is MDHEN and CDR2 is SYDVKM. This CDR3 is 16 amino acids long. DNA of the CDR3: TGTGCCAGCAGTTTATGGTCCGCCTCTGGGGCCAACGTCCTGACTTTC. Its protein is CASSLWSASGANVLTF.

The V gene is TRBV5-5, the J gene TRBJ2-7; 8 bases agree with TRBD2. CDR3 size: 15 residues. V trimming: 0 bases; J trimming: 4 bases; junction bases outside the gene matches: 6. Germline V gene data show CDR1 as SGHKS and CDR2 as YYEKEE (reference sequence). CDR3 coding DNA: TGTGCCAGCAGCTTGGGAGGGAGCGGGAGATACGAGCAGTACTTC. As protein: CASSLGGSGRYEQYF.

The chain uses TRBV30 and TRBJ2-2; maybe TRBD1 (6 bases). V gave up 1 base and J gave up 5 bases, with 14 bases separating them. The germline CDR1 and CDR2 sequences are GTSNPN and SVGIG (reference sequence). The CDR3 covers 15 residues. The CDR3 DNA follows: TGTGCCTGGAGTGGCCGGACAGTTGCTACCGGGGAGCTGTTTTTT. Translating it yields CAWSGRTVATGELFF. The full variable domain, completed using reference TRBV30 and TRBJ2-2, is SQTIHQWPATLVQPVGSPLSLECTVEGTSNPNLYWYRQAAGRGLQLLFYSVGIGQISSEVPQNLSASRPQDRQFILSSKKLLLSDSGFYLCAWSGRTVATGELFFGEGSRLTVL.

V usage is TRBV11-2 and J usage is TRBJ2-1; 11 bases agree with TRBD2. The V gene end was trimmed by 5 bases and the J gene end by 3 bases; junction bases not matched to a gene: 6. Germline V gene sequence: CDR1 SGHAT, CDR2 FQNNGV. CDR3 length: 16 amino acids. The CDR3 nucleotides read TGTGCCAGCAGCCTCCTAGCGGGAGGTATCTACAATGAGCAGTTCTTC. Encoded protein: CASSLLAGGIYNEQFF.

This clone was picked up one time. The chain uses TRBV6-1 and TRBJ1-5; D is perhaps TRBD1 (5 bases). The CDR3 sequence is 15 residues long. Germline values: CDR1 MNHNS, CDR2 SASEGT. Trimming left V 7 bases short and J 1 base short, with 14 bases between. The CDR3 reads CASTRDGRSNQPQHF. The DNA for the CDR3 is TGTGCCAGCACGAGGGACGGACGAAGCAATCAGCCCCAGCATTTT.

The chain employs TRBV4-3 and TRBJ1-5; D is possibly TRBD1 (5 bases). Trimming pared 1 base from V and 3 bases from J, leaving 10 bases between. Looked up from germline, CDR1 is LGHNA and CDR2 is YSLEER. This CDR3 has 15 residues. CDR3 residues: CASSQGGGVNQPQHF. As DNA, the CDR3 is TGCGCCAGCAGCCAAGGTGGGGGGGTCAATCAGCCCCAGCATTTT.

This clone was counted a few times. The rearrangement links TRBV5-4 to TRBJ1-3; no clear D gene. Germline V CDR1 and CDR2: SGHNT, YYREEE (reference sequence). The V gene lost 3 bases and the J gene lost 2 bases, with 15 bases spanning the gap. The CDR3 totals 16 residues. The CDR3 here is CASSSTISQTGNTIYF. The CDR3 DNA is TGTGCCAGCAGCTCCACCATTTCACAGACTGGAAACACCATATATTTT.

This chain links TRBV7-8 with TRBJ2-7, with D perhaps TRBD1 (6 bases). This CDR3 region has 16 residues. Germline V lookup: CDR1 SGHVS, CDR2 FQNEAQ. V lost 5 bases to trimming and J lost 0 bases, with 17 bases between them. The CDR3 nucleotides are TGTGCCAGCAGCCCCCTGGGACAAGGGGGCTCCTACGAGCAGTACTTC. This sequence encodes CASSPLGQGGSYEQYF.

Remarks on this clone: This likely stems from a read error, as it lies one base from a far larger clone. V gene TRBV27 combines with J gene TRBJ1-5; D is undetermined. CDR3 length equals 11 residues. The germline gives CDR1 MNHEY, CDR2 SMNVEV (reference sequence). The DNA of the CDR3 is TGTACCAGCGGCCTCAATCAGCCCCAGCATTTT. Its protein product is CTSGLNQPQHF.

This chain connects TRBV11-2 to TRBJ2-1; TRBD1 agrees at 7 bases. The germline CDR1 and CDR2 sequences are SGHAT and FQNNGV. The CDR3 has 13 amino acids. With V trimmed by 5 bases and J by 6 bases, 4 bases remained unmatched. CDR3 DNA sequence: TGTGCCAGCAGCCGACAGGGTAGCAATGAGCAGTTCTTC. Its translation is CASSRQGSNEQFF.

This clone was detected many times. CDR3 region: CAWWGNYGYTF. The CDR3 DNA reads as TGTGCCTGGTGGGGGAACTATGGCTACACCTTC. The gene calls are TRBV30 and TRBJ1-2; tentative D call: TRBD1 (5 bases). V was trimmed by 5 bases and J by 2 bases, leaving 6 bases between them. Looked up from germline, CDR1 is GTSNPN and CDR2 is SVGIG (reference sequence). The CDR3 is made up of 11 amino acids.